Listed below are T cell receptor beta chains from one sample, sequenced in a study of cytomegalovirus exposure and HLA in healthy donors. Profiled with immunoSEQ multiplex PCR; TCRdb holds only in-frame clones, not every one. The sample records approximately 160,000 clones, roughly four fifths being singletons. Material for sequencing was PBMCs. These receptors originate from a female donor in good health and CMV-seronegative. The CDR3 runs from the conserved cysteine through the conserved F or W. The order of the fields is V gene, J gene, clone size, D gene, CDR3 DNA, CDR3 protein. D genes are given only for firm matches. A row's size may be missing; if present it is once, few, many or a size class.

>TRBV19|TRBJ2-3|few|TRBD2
TGTGCCAGTACGGCGGGGGGGCCGGCAGATACGCAGTATTTT
CASTAGGPADTQYF
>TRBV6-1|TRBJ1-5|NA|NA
TGTGCCAGCAGTAGTTATCGGGTCGGGAATCAGCCCCAGCATTTT
CASSSYRVGNQPQHF
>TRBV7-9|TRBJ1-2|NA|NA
TGTGCCAGCAACAACAGGGATCTACGTGAGGGCTACACCTTC
CASNNRDLREGYTF
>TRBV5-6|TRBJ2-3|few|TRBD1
TGTGCCAGCAGCCGAATTTACAGGGGGATCACAGATACGCAGTATTTT
CASSRIYRGITDTQYF
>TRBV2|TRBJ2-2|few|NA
TGTGCCAGCAGTGAAGGACAGAGGACACTGAACACCGGGGAGCTGTTTTTT
CASSEGQRTLNTGELFF
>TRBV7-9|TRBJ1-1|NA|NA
TGTGCCAGCAGCTTAGCTTGGGGTACGGGATACACTGAAGCTTTCTTT
CASSLAWGTGYTEAFF
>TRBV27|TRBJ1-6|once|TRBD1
TGTGCCAGCAGCTTAGACACGGGCAGGGGGGCCCCCCTCCACTTT
CASSLDTGRGAPLHF
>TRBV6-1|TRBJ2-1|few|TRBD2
TGTGCCAGCAGTGCGAGCGGGAGAATCCCCAATGAGCAGTTCTTC
CASSASGRIPNEQFF
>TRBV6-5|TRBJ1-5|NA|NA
TGTGCCAGCGGTGGGCGACAGACTAATCAGCCCCAGCATTTT
CASGGRQTNQPQHF
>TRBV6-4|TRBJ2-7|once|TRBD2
TGTGCCAGCAGCCTCGAAGGAGCGGGGCCCTACGAGCAGTACTTC
CASSLEGAGPYEQYF
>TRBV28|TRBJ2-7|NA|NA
TGTGCCAGCAGTCCTCCGGGATATACCTACGAGCAGTACTTC
CASSPPGYTYEQYF
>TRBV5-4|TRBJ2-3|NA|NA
TGTGCCAGCAGCTTGAGCGGAAGCACAGATACGCAGTATTTT
CASSLSGSTDTQYF
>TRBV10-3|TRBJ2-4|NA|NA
TGTGCCATCAGTGAGGATTCAGGCCGATCGATTTTAGCCAAAAACATTCAGTACTTC
CAISEDSGRSILAKNIQYF
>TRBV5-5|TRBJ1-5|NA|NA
TGTGCCAGCAGCGCGCAGGGGACGAGCTGGGGTCAGCCCCAGCATTTT
CASSAQGTSWGQPQHF
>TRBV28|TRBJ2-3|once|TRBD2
TGTGCCACCTCACTAGCGGGGCATAACACAGATACGCAGTATTTT
CATSLAGHNTDTQYF
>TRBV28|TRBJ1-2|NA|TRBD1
TGTGCCAGCACCGGGGACAGGGGCTATGGCTACACCTTC
CASTGDRGYGYTF
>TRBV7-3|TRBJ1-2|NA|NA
TGTGCCAGCAGCTTATCGCAGCTGGGCAGTGTCCGAAACTATGGCTACACCTTC
CASSLSQLGSVRNYGYTF
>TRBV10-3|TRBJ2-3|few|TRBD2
TGTGCCATCAGTGGCGGGTGGCGGGGGGGCCCAGATACGCAGTATTTT
CAISGGWRGGPDTQYF
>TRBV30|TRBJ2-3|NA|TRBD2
TGTGCCTGGAAGGGCCGGACGGGAGGGCCCGCAGATACGCAGTATTTT
CAWKGRTGGPADTQYF
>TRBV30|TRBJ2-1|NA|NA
TGTGCCTGGACTCGTGGGGAGTGGGAGCAGTTCTTC
CAWTRGEWEQFF
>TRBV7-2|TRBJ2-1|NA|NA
TGTGCCAGCAGCTTAGGTGGCCACCCCTCCTACAATGAGCAGTTCTTC
CASSLGGHPSYNEQFF
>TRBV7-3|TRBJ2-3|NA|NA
TGTGCCAGCAGCCAGGACTTAACTACGCAGTATTTT
CASSQDLTTQYF
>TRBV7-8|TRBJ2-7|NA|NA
TGTGCCAGCAGCTTACCGGGGGTTGCCTACGAGCAGTACTTC
CASSLPGVAYEQYF
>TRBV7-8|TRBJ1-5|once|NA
TGTGCCAGCAGCTTATATAATCGAGGGTTCGTCGGTCAGCCCCAGCATTTT
CASSLYNRGFVGQPQHF
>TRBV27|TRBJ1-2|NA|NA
TGTGCCAGCAGTTTATCTGGTTCCGCGCTCAACTATGGCTACACCTTC
CASSLSGSALNYGYTF
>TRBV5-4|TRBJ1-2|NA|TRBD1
TGTGCCAGCGTGTGGGACAGAGCTAACTATGGCTACACCTTC
CASVWDRANYGYTF
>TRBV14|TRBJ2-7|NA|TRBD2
TGTGCCAGCAGCCAAAGCCCTTGGGAGGGTCTGAGCTCCTACGAGCAGTACTTC
CASSQSPWEGLSSYEQYF